Each of the 30 T cell receptor beta chains below was sequenced from the same sample in a study of identical twins' blood T cells. One entry per CDR3 protein, called by TCRdb with MiXCR from the 5' RACE reads. The data contain 350,000 to 400,000 distinct CDR3 sequences, approximately 30% of them singletons. Sample: PBMCs. The receptors shown here come from a woman between 18 and 50 years old in good health.

This chain connects TRBV20-1 to TRBJ1-1, with TRBD1 matching over 8 bases. V shed 0 bases and J 4 bases; nucleotides not matched to a gene: 7. The germline V gene has CDR1 DFQATT and CDR2 SNEGSKA (reference sequence). This CDR3 is built from 15 residues. DNA for the CDR3: TGCAGTGCTAGAGACTCAGGGGGCGCCGGCACTGAAGCTTTCTTT. Translating gives CSARDSGGAGTEAFF.

This clonotype was counted ten times or more. The V and J genes are TRBV28 and TRBJ1-4; the match to TRBD1 covers 9 bases. This CDR3 region has 16 residues. Trimming removed 2 bases from V and 7 bases from J; junction bases left unmatched: 8. Germline assignment: CDR1 MDHEN and CDR2 SYDVKM. In DNA, the CDR3 is TGTGCCAGCAGTTTAACACCGGGACAGGGTCGTGAAAAACTGTTTTTT. Protein: CASSLTPGQGREKLFF.

This clonotype was observed at least ten times. This chain connects TRBV3-1 to TRBJ2-2; D unresolved. Trimming cost V 0 bases and J 4 bases, with 6 bases left between them. The CDR3 spans 14 residues. Per germline, CDR1 LGHDT and CDR2 YNNKEL (reference sequence). Here the CDR3 DNA reads TGTGCCAGCAGCCAAGATCTAACCACCGGGGAGCTGTTTTTT. It specifies CASSQDLTTGELFF.

V usage is TRBV4-3 and J usage is TRBJ2-7; perhaps TRBD2 as D (5 bases). The CDR3 spans 14 residues. CDR1 is LGHNA and CDR2 is YSLEER in the germline V gene. Trimming stripped 9 bases from V and 3 bases from J, with 18 bases between. As DNA, the CDR3 is TGCGCCAGGAGTGGTCGGGATCTGTACTACGAGCAGTACTTC. Translating gives CARSGRDLYYEQYF.

This rearrangement joins TRBV20-1 to TRBJ1-1, with D possibly matching TRBD1 (5 bases). The V end lost 1 base, the J end lost 7 bases, and 16 bases lay between the germline ends. From germline, CDR1 is DFQATT and CDR2 SNEGSKA (reference sequence). There are 14 residues in the CDR3. The CDR3 loop reads CSARGSPGRNEAFF. The CDR3 DNA follows: TGCAGTGCTAGAGGGTCTCCAGGGCGGAATGAAGCTTTCTTT.

There are many counts of this clonotype. The rearrangement links TRBV20-1 to TRBJ1-2; tentative D call: TRBD1 (5 bases). Per germline, CDR1 DFQATT and CDR2 SNEGSKA (reference sequence). Trimming cost V 0 bases and J 5 bases, with 19 bases left between them. The CDR3 is 16 amino acids. The CDR3 coding sequence is TGCAGTGCTAGAGATATTAGGGGCCAGGTGGTTTATGGCTACACCTTC. Its protein product is CSARDIRGQVVYGYTF.

This clonotype was seen ten or more times. This chain uses TRBV12-5 with TRBJ2-1; 7 bases agree with TRBD2. V trimming: 0 bases; J trimming: 4 bases; junction bases outside the gene matches: 12. Germline V gene sequence: CDR1 LGHNT, CDR2 FRNRAP. The CDR3 spans 18 residues. The CDR3 DNA reads TGTGCTAGTGGTTTGGTTGTAACTAGCGCTAAACCATACAATGAGCAGTTCTTC. The encoded protein is CASGLVVTSAKPYNEQFF.

A few counts support this clonotype. The chain links TRBV5-1 to TRBJ1-3, with 7 nucleotides matching TRBD1. Per germline, CDR1 SGHRS and CDR2 YFSETQ. After removal of 7 bases from V and 1 base from J, the junction contained 8 bases not matched to a gene. This CDR3 is 15 amino acids long. As DNA, the CDR3 is TGCGCCAGCGGAATACAGGGGATGTCTGGAAACACCATATATTTT. It specifies CASGIQGMSGNTIYF.

At least ten counts were recorded for this clonotype. This sequence joins TRBV24-1 and TRBJ2-5; D remains unclear. This CDR3 comprises 9 residues. The ends were cut back, 11 bases at V and 3 bases at J, with 3 bases in the middle. From germline, CDR1 is KGHDR and CDR2 SFDVKD. DNA for the CDR3: TGTGCCAGAGAAGAGACCCAGTACTTC. It translates to CAREETQYF.

This sequence joins TRBV7-9 and TRBJ1-1; no firm D call. From germline, CDR1 is SEHNR and CDR2 FQNEAQ (reference sequence). Trimming took 10 bases from V and 7 from J, leaving 16 bases between them. CDR3 size: 12 residues. This CDR3 reads CATTADQLEAFF. The CDR3 region has the DNA TGTGCCACCACTGCGGACCAGCTTGAAGCTTTCTTT. Filled out from reference TRBV7-9 and TRBJ1-1, the complete variable domain reads DTGVSQNPRHKITKRGQNVTFRCDPISEHNRLYWYRQTLGQGPEFLTYFQNEAQLEKSRLLSDRFSAERPKGSFSTLEIQRTEQGDSAMYLCATTADQLEAFFGQGTRLTVV.

The chain couples TRBV2 to TRBJ2-7; 8 bases map to TRBD1. J was trimmed by 6 bases and V by 6 bases; bases with no gene match: 13. The CDR3 is 15 residues long. CDR1 SNHLY and CDR2 FYNNEI come from the germline V gene. This chain's CDR3 is CASRAKGQVKGEQYF. The CDR3 coding sequence is TGTGCCAGCAGAGCGAAGGGACAGGTTAAAGGCGAGCAGTACTTC.

V gene TRBV11-2 combines with J gene TRBJ1-1; 7 nucleotides agree with TRBD1. Trimming cost V 5 bases and J 0 bases; bases outside gene matches: 9. The CDR3 totals 16 residues. CDR1 and CDR2 from the germline V gene are SGHAT and FQNNGV. This CDR3 reads CASSLGRDSMNTEAFF. The DNA for the CDR3 is TGTGCCAGCAGCCTCGGCCGGGACAGTATGAACACTGAAGCTTTCTTT.

This clonotype was seen more than once but under ten times. The J gene is TRBJ2-1, the V gene TRBV10-3, with D perhaps TRBD1 or TRBD2 (6 bases each). V lost 8 bases and J lost 10, with 15 bases in between. Germline V CDR1 and CDR2: ENHRY, SYGVKD. There are 12 residues in the CDR3. In nucleotides, the CDR3 is TGTGCCATCTCCTACGGGGGCGCGGAGCAGTTCTTC. Protein: CAISYGGAEQFF.

The J gene is TRBJ2-7, the V gene TRBV20-1; 9 bases fit TRBD2. CDR1 DFQATT and CDR2 SNEGSKA come from the germline V gene (reference sequence). The CDR3 has 15 residues. After removal of 0 bases from V and 4 bases from J, the junction contained 7 bases not matched to a gene. DNA of the CDR3: TGCAGTGCTAGAGATTCACAGACTAGCGGTTACGAGCAGTACTTC. Protein: CSARDSQTSGYEQYF.

The V gene is TRBV6-6, the J gene TRBJ1-1; TRBD1 aligns across 8 bases. The CDR3 has 12 amino acids. Losses at the gene ends were 8 bases for V and 5 bases for J; bases not matched to a gene: 4. From germline, CDR1 is MNHNY and CDR2 SVGAGI (reference sequence). The CDR3 DNA reads as TGTGCCAGCGATACAGGGGGTACTGAAGCTTTCTTT. This encodes CASDTGGTEAFF.

The CDR3 protein is CASSQSGGHSYEQYF. CDR3 DNA: TGTGCCAGCAGCCAAAGCGGGGGACACTCCTACGAGCAGTACTTC. The chain is built from TRBV3-1 and TRBJ2-7; 8 bases line up with TRBD2. V shed 2 bases and J 0 bases; nucleotides not matched to a gene: 3. The V gene's germline CDR1 is LGHDT and CDR2 YNNKEL (reference sequence). The CDR3 extends over 15 amino acids.

This clonotype was counted a few times. V usage is TRBV27 and J usage is TRBJ2-3, with 10 bases matching TRBD2. J was trimmed by 1 base and V by 10 bases; bases with no gene match: 8. Germline lookup yields CDR1 MNHEY and CDR2 SMNVEV (reference sequence). The length of the CDR3 is 15 residues. Written as DNA, the CDR3 is TGTGCCACCGCTGTCACTAGCGGGGGCACAGATACGCAGTATTTT. This translates into CATAVTSGGTDTQYF.

The J gene is TRBJ2-4, the V gene TRBV6-2 or TRBV6-3; D call uncertain. The CDR3 runs to 16 residues. V gave up 0 bases and J gave up 0 bases, with 9 bases separating them. Germline CDR1 reads MNHEY; CDR2 reads SVGEGT. The CDR3 coding sequence is TGTGCCAGCAGTTACTCAGCTGAAATAGCCAAAAACATTCAGTACTTC. Translated: CASSYSAEIAKNIQYF.

This clonotype was recorded a few times. The chain is built from TRBV7-8 and TRBJ1-5; 7 nucleotides agree with TRBD1. V was pared by 5 bases and J by 5 bases, with 3 bases of the junction left unmatched. From germline, CDR1 is SGHVS and CDR2 FQNEAQ. CDR3 size: 13 residues. CDR3 sequence: CASSAGTDQPQHF. The CDR3 DNA follows: TGTGCCAGCAGCGCCGGGACAGATCAGCCCCAGCATTTT.

V is TRBV7-9 and J is TRBJ2-7, with TRBD1 identical over 7 bases. In germline, CDR1 is SEHNR, CDR2 FQNEAQ (reference sequence). The CDR3 extends over 14 amino acids. J was trimmed by 2 bases and V by 3 bases; bases with no gene match: 4. CDR3 protein: CASSFDRAPYEQYF. The CDR3, as DNA: TGTGCCAGCAGCTTCGACAGGGCTCCCTACGAGCAGTACTTC.

This clonotype was counted many times. This rearrangement joins TRBV9 to TRBJ2-2, with D maybe TRBD1 (6 bases). This CDR3 has 16 amino acids. From germline, CDR1 is SGDLS and CDR2 YYNGEE. The V end lost 0 bases, the J end lost 3 bases, and 12 bases lay between the germline ends. DNA for the CDR3: TGTGCCAGCAGCGTAGTCAGGGGAGAGTACACCGGGGAGCTGTTTTTT. As protein: CASSVVRGEYTGELFF.

This clonotype was counted between two and nine times. The rearrangement joins TRBV30 to TRBJ1-2, with D perhaps matching TRBD1 (6 bases). V lost 5 bases and J 4 bases, leaving 11 bases between the germline ends. Germline loops: CDR1 GTSNPN, CDR2 SVGIG (reference sequence). The CDR3 extends over 12 amino acids. This CDR3 reads CAWGQRSYGYTF. CDR3 bases: TGTGCCTGGGGACAGCGTAGCTATGGCTACACCTTC.

This chain joins TRBV18 and TRBJ1-4; D possibly corresponds to TRBD1 (5 bases). V lost 2 bases to trimming and J lost 4 bases, with 11 bases between them. The CDR3 is made up of 15 amino acids. In germline, CDR1 is KGHSH, CDR2 LQKENI. The CDR3 DNA reads as TGTGCCAGCTCACCATGGACACGGATTAATGAAAAACTGTTTTTT. This codes for CASSPWTRINEKLFF.

This clonotype was observed a few times. The chain has TRBV29-1 and TRBJ1-5, with D possibly matching TRBD1 (5 bases). Germline CDR1 and CDR2: SQVTM and ANQGSEA. V shed 4 bases and J shed 5 bases, with 9 bases lying between them. The CDR3 covers 12 residues. CDR3 region: CSVGPRDQPQHF. The CDR3 bases are TGCAGCGTTGGGCCCAGGGATCAGCCCCAGCATTTT.

A single count supports this clonotype. The chain uses TRBV20-1 and TRBJ2-2; D gene ambiguous. The CDR3 consists of 13 residues. The germline CDR1 and CDR2 sequences are DFQATT and SNEGSKA (reference sequence). Trimming took off 3 bases at V and 3 bases at J, with 8 bases between the two ends. In DNA form, the CDR3 reads TGCAGTGCTAGTTCAGCTGACACCGGGGAGCTGTTTTTT. It yields the protein CSASSADTGELFF.

This clonotype was counted between two and nine times. J is TRBJ1-1 and V is TRBV7-9; possibly TRBD1 for D (6 bases). The CDR3 is made up of 15 amino acids. V lost 5 bases and J lost 5, with 18 bases in between. Looked up from germline, CDR1 is SEHNR and CDR2 is FQNEAQ (reference sequence). CDR3 nucleotide sequence: TGTGCCAGCAGCGCACCGACTCCGAGGGGGACTGAAGCTTTCTTT. Amino acid sequence: CASSAPTPRGTEAFF.

The CDR3 reads CASSKARRGSYEQYF. CDR3 sequence (DNA): TGTGCCAGCAGCAAAGCAAGAAGAGGCTCCTACGAGCAGTACTTC. The chain recombines TRBV21-1 with TRBJ2-7. TRBV21-1 is a recognized pseudogene. The CDR3 is 15 amino acids.

Of note for this clonotype: The CDR3 carries no conserved terminal phenylalanine or tryptophan, so it likely arises from a read error. The chain uses TRBV29-1 and TRBJ1-1; no reliable D call. Germline CDR1 reads SQVTM; CDR2 reads ANQGSEA. The CDR3 totals 12 residues. V lost 4 bases, J lost 0 bases, and 6 bases lay in between. The CDR3 here is CSVGWLNTEAFL. CDR3 DNA sequence: TGCAGCGTTGGCTGGCTGAACACTGAAGCTTTCCTT.

This clonotype was detected only a few times. The chain uses TRBV7-9 and TRBJ2-1; D is ambiguous. Germline assignment: CDR1 SEHNR and CDR2 FQNEAQ (reference sequence). Between the trimmed V and J ends, which lost 1 base and 8 bases, there was a span of 15 bases. The CDR3 totals 15 residues. CDR3 in amino acids: CASSLVRAGEYEQFF. CDR3 DNA sequence: TGTGCCAGCAGCTTAGTTCGAGCCGGAGAGTATGAGCAGTTCTTC.

This clonotype has just a few counts. The J gene is TRBJ1-6, the V gene TRBV5-1; no clear D. V lost 3 bases and J 7 bases, leaving 11 bases between the germline ends. From germline, CDR1 is SGHRS and CDR2 YFSETQ. The CDR3 contains 14 residues. The CDR3 nucleotides read TGCGCCAGCAGCTCCGGAATCCCGAATTCACCCCTCCACTTT. Translated: CASSSGIPNSPLHF.